This T cell receptor (beta chain) is drawn from a study of shared clonotypes between healthy human individuals. Unsorted PBMC DNA underwent sequencing on ten immunoSEQ deep assay plates. The table came from immunoSEQ multiplex PCR; TCRdb's copy has only in-frame clones and leaves some out. The sample includes about 450,000 clones, about 85% seen only once; the top ten take approximately 13%. The CDR3 spans 15 residues. Germline assignment: CDR1 LNHDA and CDR2 SQIVND (reference sequence). V shed 3 bases, J shed 7 bases, and the junction held 11 bases outside the gene matches. The sample consisted of PBMCs. The origin of this receptor is a woman between 35 and 50 years old in good health. Some clones in this sample may be carry-over from other donors' samples. The chain couples TRBV19 to TRBJ2-7; 8 nucleotides match TRBD2. Here the CDR3 reads CASSILSGGRLEQYF. DNA of the CDR3: TGTGCCAGTAGTATTCTCTCGGGGGGGCGCTTAGAGCAGTACTTC.